This T cell receptor beta chain emerged from a study of vaccination effects on CD4 cells after COVID-19. Study-level information: Participants got two doses of BNT162b2 or mRNA-1273 vaccine. Study results and limitations: In healthy vaccinees, only 1 of 255 vaccine-induced clones cross-reacted with common cold coronaviruses.

Trimming cost V 0 bases and J 8 bases; bases outside gene matches: 1. CDR3 size: 12 residues. Produced via immunoSEQ multiplex PCR; TCRdb's table is partial and in-frame only. The sample has about 25,000 clones, less than 75% seen once. As for this clone: Its antigen is still unknown.

Isolation of CD4+ T cells took place after approximately ten days of culture. This sample comprised CD4+ T cells from PBMCs cultured without peptide, obtained before COVID-19 vaccination. The receptor was derived from a human donor who received a COVID-19 vaccine. The rearrangement links TRBV12-3 or TRBV12-4 to TRBJ2-7; 7 nucleotides agree with TRBD2. Here the CDR3 DNA reads TGTGCCAGCAGTTTAGCGCGGGGGAAGCAGTACTTC. It specifies CASSLARGKQYF.